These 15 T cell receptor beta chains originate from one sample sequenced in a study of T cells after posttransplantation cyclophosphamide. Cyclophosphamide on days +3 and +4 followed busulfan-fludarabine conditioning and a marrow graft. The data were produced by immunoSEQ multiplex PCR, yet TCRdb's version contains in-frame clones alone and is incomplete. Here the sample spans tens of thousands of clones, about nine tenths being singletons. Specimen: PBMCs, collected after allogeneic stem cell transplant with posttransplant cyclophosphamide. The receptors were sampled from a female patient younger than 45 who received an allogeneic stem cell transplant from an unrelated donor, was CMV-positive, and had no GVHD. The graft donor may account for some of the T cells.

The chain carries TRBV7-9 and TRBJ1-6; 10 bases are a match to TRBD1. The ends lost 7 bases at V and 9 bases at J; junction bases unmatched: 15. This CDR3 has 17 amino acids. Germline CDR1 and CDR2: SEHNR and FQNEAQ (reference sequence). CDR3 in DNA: TGTGCCAGCAACCAACTGATGCCGGGACAGGGGAGTTCACCCCTCCACTTT. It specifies CASNQLMPGQGSSPLHF. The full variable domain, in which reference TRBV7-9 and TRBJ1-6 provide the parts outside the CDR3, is DTGVSQNPRHKITKRGQNVTFRCDPISEHNRLYWYRQTLGQGPEFLTYFQNEAQLEKSRLLSDRFSAERPKGSFSTLEIQRTEQGDSAMYLCASNQLMPGQGSSPLHFGNGTRLTVT.

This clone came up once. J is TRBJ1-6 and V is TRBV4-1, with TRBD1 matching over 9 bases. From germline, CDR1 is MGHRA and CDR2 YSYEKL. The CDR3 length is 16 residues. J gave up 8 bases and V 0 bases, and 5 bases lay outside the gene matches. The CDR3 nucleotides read TGCGCCAGCAGCCAAGATAAGGACAGGGGACATTCACCCCTCCACTTT. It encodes CASSQDKDRGHSPLHF.

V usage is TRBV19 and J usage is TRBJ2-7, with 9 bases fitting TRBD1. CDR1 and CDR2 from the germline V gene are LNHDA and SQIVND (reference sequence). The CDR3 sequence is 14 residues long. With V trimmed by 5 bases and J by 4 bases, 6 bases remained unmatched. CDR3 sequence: CASSRPGQGYEQYF. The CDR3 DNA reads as TGTGCCAGTAGTCGGCCGGGACAGGGATACGAGCAGTACTTC.

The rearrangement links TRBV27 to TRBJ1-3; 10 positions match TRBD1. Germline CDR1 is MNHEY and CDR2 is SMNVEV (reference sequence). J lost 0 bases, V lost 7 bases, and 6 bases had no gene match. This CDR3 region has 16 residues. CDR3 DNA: TGTGCCAGCACTACGACAGGGGGCCTCTCTGGAAACACCATATATTTT. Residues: CASTTTGGLSGNTIYF.

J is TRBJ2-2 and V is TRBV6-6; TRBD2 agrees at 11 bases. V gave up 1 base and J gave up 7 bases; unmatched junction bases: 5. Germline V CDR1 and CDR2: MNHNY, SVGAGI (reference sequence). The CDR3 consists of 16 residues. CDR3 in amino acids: CASSYFTSGGYGELFF. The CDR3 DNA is TGTGCCAGCAGTTACTTTACTAGCGGGGGATACGGGGAGCTGTTTTTT.

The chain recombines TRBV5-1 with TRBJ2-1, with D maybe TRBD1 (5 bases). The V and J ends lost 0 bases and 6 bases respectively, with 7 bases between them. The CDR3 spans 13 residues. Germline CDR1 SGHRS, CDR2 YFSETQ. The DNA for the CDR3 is TGCGCCAGCAGCTTGGACAGGTTCAATGAGCAGTTCTTC. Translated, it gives CASSLDRFNEQFF.

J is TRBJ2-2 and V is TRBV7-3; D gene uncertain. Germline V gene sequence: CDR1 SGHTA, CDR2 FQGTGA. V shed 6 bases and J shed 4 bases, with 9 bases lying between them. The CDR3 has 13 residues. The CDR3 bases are TGTGCCAGCAGGAGTCCTCCCACCGGGGAGCTGTTTTTT. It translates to CASRSPPTGELFF.

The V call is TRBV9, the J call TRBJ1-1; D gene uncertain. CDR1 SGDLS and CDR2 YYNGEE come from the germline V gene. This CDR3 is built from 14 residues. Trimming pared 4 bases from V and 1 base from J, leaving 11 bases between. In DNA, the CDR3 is TGTGCCAGCAGCCCGCCCCCGGGGAACACTGAAGCTTTCTTT. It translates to CASSPPPGNTEAFF.

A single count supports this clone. The CDR3 protein is CASSQSGGSYNSPLHF. The CDR3 bases are TGTGCCAGCAGCCAGAGTGGGGGGTCCTATAATTCACCCCTCCACTTT. The chain carries TRBV2 and TRBJ1-6; tentatively, D is TRBD1 (5 bases). The V gene lost 6 bases and the J gene lost 1 base, with 13 bases spanning the gap. The CDR3 runs to 16 residues. The germline V gene encodes CDR1 SNHLY and CDR2 FYNNEI.

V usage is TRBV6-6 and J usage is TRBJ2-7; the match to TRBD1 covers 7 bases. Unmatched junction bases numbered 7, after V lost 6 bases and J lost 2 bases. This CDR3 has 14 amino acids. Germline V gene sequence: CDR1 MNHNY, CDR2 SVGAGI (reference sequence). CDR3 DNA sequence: TGTGCCAGCAGCACTAGAGACAGGGCCTACGAGCAGTACTTC. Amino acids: CASSTRDRAYEQYF.

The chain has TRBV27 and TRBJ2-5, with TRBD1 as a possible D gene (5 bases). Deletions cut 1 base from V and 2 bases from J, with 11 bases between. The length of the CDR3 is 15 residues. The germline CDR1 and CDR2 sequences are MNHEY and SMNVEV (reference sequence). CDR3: CASSLYRSSQETQYF. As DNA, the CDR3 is TGTGCCAGCAGTTTATACAGGTCAAGTCAAGAGACCCAGTACTTC.

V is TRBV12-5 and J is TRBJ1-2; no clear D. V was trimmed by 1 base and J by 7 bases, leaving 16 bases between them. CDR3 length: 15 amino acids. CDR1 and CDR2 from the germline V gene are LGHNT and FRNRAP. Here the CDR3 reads CASGLADTYRIGYTF. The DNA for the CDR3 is TGTGCTAGTGGTTTGGCCGACACATACCGGATTGGCTACACCTTC. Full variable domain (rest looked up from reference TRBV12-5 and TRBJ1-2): DARVTQTPRHKVTEMGQEVTMRCQPILGHNTVFWYRQTMMQGLELLAYFRNRAPLDDSGMPKDRFSAEMPDATLATLKIQPSEPRDSAVYFCASGLADTYRIGYTFGSGTRLTVV.

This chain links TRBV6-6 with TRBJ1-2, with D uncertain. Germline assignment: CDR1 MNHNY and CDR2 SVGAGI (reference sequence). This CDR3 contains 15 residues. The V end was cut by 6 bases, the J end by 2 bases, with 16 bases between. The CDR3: CASSLAQASNYGYTF. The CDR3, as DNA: TGTGCCAGCAGCCTCGCCCAGGCATCGAACTATGGCTACACCTTC.

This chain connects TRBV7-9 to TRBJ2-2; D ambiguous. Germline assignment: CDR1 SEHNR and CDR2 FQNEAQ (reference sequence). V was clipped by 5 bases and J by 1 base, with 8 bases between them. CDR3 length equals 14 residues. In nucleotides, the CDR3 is TGTGCCAGCAGCCCTCTGAGGAACACCGGGGAGCTGTTTTTT. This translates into CASSPLRNTGELFF.

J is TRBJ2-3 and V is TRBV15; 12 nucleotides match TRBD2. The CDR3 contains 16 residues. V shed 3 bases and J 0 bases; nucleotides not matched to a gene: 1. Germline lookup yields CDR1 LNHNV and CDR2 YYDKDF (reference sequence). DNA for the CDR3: TGTGCCACCAGCAGCGGACTAGCGGGGAGCACAGATACGCAGTATTTT. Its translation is CATSSGLAGSTDTQYF.